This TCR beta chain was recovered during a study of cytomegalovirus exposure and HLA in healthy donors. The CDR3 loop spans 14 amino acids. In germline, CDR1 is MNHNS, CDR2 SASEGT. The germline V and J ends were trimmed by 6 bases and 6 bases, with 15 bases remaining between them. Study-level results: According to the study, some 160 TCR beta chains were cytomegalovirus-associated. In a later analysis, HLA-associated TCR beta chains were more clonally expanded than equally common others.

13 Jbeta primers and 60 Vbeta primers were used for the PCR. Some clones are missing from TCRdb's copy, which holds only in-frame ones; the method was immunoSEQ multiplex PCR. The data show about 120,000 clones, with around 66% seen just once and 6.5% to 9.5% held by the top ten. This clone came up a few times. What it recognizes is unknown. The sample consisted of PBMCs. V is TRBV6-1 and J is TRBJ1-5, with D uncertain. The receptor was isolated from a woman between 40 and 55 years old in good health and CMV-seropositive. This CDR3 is CASSPGTEAQPQHF. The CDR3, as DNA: TGTGCCAGCAGCCCCGGAACGGAGGCTCAGCCCCAGCATTTT.